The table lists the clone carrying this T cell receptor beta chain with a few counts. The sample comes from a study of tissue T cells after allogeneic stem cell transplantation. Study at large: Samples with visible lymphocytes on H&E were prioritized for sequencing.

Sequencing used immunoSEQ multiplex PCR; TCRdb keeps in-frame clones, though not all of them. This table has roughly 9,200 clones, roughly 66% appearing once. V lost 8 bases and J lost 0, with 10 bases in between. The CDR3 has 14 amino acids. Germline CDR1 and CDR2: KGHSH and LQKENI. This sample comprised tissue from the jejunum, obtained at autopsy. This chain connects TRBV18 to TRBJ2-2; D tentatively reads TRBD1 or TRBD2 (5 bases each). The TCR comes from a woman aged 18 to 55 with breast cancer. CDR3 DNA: TGTGCCAGCGCCGGGGCGACGAACACCGGGGAGCTGTTTTTT. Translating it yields CASAGATNTGELFF.